This T cell receptor (beta chain) was profiled in a study of T cells in Graves' hyperthyroidism and ophthalmopathy. Study conclusions and caveats: Most thyroid clonotypes that were expanded above 0.001 also turned up in blood.

What was amplified from RNA transcripts were TCR beta CDR3 regions. The TCR CDR3 first-round RT-PCR relied on the HTBI primer set. TCRdb reprocessed the multiplex PCR reads with MiXCR, giving one entry per CDR3 protein. Of hundreds of thousands of distinct CDR3 sequences in the sample, roughly 15% were seen once. Germline CDR1 is SGHVS and CDR2 is FQNEAQ. CDR3 length: 15 amino acids. V shed 5 bases, J shed 8 bases, and the junction held 9 bases outside the gene matches. For this clonotype: What it binds is unknown.

The sample consisted of blood. This sequence was found in a woman in her 40s with Graves' hyperthyroidism. The chain carries TRBV7-8 and TRBJ1-2; 12 nucleotides line up with TRBD1. DNA of the CDR3: TGTGCCAGCAGCCCCTGGGACAGGGGGCAACGGGGCTACACCTTC. Translated: CASSPWDRGQRGYTF.